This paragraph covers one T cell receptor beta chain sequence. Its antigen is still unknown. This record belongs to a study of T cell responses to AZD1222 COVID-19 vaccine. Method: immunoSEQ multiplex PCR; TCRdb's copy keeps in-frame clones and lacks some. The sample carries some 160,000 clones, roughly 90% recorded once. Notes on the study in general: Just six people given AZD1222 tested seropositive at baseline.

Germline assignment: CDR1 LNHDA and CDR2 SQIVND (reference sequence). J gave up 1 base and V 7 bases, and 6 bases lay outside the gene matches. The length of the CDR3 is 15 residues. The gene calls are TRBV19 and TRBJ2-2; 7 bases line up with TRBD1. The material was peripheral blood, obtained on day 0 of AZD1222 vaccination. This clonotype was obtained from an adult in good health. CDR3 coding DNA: TGTGCCAGTACACTCCGGACAGGGAACACCGGGGAGCTGTTTTTT. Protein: CASTLRTGNTGELFF.